This TCR beta chain was captured in a study of breast tumors, draining lymph nodes, adjacent tissues. One entry per CDR3 protein results from TCRdb running MiXCR on the multiplex PCR reads. The table includes 200,000 or so distinct CDR3 sequences, approximately 33% detected once. The germline V gene has CDR1 SEHNR and CDR2 FQNEAQ (reference sequence). Trimming stripped 5 bases from V and 13 bases from J, with 18 bases between. This CDR3 has 13 residues. Axillary draining lymph nodes of breast cancer patients supplied the node samples. The chain uses TRBV7-9 and TRBJ2-1; the D is unclear. This receptor was identified in a female donor with breast cancer. Some clones in this sample may be carry-over from other donors' samples. Sequenced sample: axillary lymph node tissue. CDR3 region: CASSTDSSAAQFF. In nucleotides, the CDR3 is TGTGCCAGCAGCACCGACTCGTCGGCGGCCCAGTTCTTC.